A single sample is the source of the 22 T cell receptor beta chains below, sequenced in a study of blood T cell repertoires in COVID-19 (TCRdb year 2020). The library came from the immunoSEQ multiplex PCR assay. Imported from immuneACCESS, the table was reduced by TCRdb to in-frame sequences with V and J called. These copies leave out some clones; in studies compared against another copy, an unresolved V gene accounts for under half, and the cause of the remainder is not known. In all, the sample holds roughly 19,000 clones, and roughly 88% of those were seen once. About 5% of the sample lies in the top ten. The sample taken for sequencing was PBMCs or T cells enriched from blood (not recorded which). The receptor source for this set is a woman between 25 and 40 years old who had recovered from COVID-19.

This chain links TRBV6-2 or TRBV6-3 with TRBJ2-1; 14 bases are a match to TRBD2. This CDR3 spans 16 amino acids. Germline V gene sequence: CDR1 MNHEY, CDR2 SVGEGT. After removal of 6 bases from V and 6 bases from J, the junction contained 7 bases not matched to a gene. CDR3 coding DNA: TGTGCCAGCAGCCCCGGACTAGCGGGGGGCCGCAATGAGCAGTTCTTC. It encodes CASSPGLAGGRNEQFF.

The CDR3 DNA sequence: TGCGCCAGCTGCCCGGAGAACAAAAACATTCAGTACTTC. This gives the protein CASCPENKNIQYF. The chain links TRBV5-1 to TRBJ2-4; no definite D call. CDR1 is SGHRS, CDR2 YFSETQ, per germline. The CDR3 loop spans 13 amino acids. V was cut by 7 bases and J by 3 bases, with 11 bases left in between.

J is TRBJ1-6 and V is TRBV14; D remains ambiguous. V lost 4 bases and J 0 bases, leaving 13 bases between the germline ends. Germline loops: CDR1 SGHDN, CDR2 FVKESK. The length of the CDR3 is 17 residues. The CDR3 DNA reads TGTGCCAGCAGCCTCCTACCGGGATCCTCCTATAATTCACCCCTCCACTTT. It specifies CASSLLPGSSYNSPLHF. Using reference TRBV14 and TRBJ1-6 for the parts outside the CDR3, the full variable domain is EAGVTQFPSHSVIEKGQTVTLRCDPISGHDNLYWYRRVMGKEIKFLLHFVKESKQDESGMPNNRFLAERTGGTYSTLKVQPAELEDSGVYFCASSLLPGSSYNSPLHFGNGTRLTVT.

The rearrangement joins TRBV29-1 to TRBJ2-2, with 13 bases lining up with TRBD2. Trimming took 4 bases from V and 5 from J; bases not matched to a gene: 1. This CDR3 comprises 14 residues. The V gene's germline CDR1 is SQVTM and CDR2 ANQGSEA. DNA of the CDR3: TGCAGCGTTGGGGGACTAGCGGGGACCGGGGAGCTGTTTTTT. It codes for CSVGGLAGTGELFF.

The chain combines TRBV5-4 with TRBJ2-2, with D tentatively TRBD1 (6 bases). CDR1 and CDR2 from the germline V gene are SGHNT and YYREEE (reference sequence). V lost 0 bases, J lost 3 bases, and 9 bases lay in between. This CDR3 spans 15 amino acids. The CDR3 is CASSLEGVHTGELFF. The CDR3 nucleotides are TGTGCCAGCAGCTTGGAGGGGGTGCACACCGGGGAGCTGTTTTTT.

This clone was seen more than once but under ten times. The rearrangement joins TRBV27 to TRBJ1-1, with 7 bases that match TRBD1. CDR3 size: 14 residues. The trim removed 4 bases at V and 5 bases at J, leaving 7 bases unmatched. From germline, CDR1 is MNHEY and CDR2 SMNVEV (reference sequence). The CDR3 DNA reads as TGTGCCAGCAGTTCACAGGGGTTTCGGACTGAAGCTTTCTTT. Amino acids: CASSSQGFRTEAFF.

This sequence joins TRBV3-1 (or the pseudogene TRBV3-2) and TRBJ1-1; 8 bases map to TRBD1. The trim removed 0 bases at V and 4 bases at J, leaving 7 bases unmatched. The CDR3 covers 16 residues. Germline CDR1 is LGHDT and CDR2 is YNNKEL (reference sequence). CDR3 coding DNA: TGTGCCAGCAGCCAAGATCCAGGGGGCATAGTCACTGAAGCTTTCTTT. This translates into CASSQDPGGIVTEAFF.

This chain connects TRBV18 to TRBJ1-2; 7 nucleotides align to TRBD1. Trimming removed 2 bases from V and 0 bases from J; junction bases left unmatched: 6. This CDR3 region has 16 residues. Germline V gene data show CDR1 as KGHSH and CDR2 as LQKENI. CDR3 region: CASSPVGQDANYGYTF. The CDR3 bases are TGTGCCAGCTCACCAGTCGGACAGGATGCTAACTATGGCTACACCTTC.

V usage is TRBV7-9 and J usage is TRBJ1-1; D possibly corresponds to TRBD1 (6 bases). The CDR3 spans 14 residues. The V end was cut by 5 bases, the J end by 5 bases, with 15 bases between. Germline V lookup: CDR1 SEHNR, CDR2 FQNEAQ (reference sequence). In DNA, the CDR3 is TGTGCCAGCAGCCCTCAAGCCAGGGGTACTGAAGCTTTCTTT. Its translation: CASSPQARGTEAFF.

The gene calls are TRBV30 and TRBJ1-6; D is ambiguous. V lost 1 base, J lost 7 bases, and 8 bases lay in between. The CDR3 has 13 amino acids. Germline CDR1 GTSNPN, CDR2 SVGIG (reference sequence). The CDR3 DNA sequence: TGTGCCTGGAGTGAGAATGCGAATTCACCCCTCCACTTT. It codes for CAWSENANSPLHF.

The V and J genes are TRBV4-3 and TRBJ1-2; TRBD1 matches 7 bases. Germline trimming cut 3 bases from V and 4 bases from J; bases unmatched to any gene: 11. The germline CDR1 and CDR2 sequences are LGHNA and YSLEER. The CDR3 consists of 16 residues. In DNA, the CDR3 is TGCGCCAGCAGCCAGGACAACGGACAGGCGGGCTATGGCTACACCTTC. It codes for CASSQDNGQAGYGYTF.

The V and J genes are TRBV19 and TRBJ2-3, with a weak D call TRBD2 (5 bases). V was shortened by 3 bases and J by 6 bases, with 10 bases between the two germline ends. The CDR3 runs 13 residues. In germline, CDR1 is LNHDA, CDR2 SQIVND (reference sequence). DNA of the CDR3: TGTGCCAGTAGTATTTCGGGGTTCGATACGCAGTATTTT. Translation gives CASSISGFDTQYF. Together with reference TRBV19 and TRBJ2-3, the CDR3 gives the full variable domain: DGGITQSPKYLFRKEGQNVTLSCEQNLNHDAMYWYRQDPGQGLRLIYYSQIVNDFQKGDIAEGYSVSREKKESFPLTVTSAQKNPTAFYLCASSISGFDTQYFGPGTRLTVL.

CDR3 DNA sequence: TGCGCCAGCAGCAACACAGGGACTGGGGCCAACGTCCTGACTTTC. As protein: CASSNTGTGANVLTF. J is TRBJ2-6 and V is TRBV5-1; D is possibly TRBD1 (6 bases). Germline V CDR1 and CDR2: SGHRS, YFSETQ. V gave up 4 bases and J gave up 2 bases, with 10 bases separating them. The CDR3 extends over 15 amino acids.

Written as DNA, the CDR3 is TGTGCCAGCAGTTTTCTTGGGGGCCGGTACGAGCAGTACTTC. Its translation is CASSFLGGRYEQYF. The gene calls are TRBV28 and TRBJ2-7; tentative D call: TRBD1 (6 bases). From germline, CDR1 is MDHEN and CDR2 SYDVKM. V lost 3 bases, J lost 4 bases, and 13 bases lay in between. This CDR3 region has 14 residues.

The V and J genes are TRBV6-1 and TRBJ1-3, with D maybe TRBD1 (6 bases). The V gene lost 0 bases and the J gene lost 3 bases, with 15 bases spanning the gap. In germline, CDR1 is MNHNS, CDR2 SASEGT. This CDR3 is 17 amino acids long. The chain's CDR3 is CASSEAPFGGGGNTIYF. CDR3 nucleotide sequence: TGTGCCAGCAGTGAAGCGCCTTTTGGGGGCGGTGGAAACACCATATATTTT.

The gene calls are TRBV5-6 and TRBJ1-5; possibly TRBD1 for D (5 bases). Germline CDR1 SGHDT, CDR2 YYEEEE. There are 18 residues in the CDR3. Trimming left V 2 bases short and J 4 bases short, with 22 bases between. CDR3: CASSLRGVQGRKNQPQHF. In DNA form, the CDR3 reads TGTGCCAGCAGCTTAAGAGGAGTCCAGGGCCGAAAGAATCAGCCCCAGCATTTT.

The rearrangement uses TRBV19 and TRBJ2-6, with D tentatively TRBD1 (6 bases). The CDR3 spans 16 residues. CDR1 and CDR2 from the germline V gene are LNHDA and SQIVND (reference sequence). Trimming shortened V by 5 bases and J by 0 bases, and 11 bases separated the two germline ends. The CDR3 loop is CASSAIQGSGANVLTF. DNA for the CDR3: TGTGCCAGTAGTGCGATACAGGGCTCTGGGGCCAACGTCCTGACTTTC.

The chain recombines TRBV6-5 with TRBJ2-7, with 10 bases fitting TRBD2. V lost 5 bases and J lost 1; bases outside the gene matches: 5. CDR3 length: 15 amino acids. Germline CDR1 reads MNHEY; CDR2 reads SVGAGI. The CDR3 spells CASSLKTSGSYEQYF. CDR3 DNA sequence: TGTGCCAGCAGTCTTAAGACTAGCGGGTCCTACGAGCAGTACTTC.

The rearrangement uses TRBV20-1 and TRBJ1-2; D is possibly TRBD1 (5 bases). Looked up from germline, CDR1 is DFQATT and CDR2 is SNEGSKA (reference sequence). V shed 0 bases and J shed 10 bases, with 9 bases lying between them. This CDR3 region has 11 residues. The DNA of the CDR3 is TGCAGTGCTAGAGATCCAGGGTACTACACCTTC. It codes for CSARDPGYYTF.

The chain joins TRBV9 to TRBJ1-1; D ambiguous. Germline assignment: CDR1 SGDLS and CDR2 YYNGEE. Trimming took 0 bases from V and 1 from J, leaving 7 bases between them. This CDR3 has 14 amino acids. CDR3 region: CASSVANRNTEAFF. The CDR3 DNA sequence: TGTGCCAGCAGCGTAGCAAACAGGAACACTGAAGCTTTCTTT.

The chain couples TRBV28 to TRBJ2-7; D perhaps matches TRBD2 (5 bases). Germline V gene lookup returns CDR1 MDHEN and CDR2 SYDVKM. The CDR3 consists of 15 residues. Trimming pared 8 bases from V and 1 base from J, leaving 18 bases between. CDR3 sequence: CASRPFEGESYEQYF. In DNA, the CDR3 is TGTGCCAGCCGCCCTTTTGAGGGTGAGTCCTACGAGCAGTACTTC.

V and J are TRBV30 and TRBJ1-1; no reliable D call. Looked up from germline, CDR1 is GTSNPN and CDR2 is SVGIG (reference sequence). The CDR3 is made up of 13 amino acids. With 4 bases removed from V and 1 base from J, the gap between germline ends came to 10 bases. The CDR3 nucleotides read TGTGCCTGGAACATGTTAGCGAACACTGAAGCTTTCTTT. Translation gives CAWNMLANTEAFF.